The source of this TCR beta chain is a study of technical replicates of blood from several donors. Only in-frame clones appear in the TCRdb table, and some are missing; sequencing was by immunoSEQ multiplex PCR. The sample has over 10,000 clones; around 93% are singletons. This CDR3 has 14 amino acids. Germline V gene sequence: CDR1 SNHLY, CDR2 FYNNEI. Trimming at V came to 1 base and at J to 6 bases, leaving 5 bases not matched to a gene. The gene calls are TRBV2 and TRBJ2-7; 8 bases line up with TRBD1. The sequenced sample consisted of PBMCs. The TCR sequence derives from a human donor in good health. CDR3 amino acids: CASSEVGTGSEQYF. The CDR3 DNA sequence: TGTGCCAGCAGTGAAGTAGGGACAGGATCCGAGCAGTACTTC.